A single sample gave rise to the 21 T cell receptor beta chains below, sequenced in a study of CD4+ T cells in melanoma (dated 2022 in TCRdb). Library method: the immunoSEQ multiplex PCR assay. As stored in TCRdb, this immuneACCESS dataset retains in-frame rearrangements with V and J assigned. A fraction of the clones does not appear; measured against another copy, unresolved V genes explain less than half of the discrepancy, and the remainder lacks a known reason. The sample yields about 140,000 clones; around 90% were counted once. The top ten constitute 1.5% of the sample. Receptors originate from a human donor with melanoma.

The V call is TRBV5-1, the J call TRBJ1-1, with TRBD1 identical over 9 bases. The CDR3 extends over 18 amino acids. Germline CDR1 and CDR2: SGHRS and YFSETQ. V lost 4 bases to trimming and J lost 0 bases; unmatched junction nucleotides: 13. The CDR3 DNA is TGCGCCAGCAGCCCGATTGGGAGACAGGGGGGAATGAACACTGAAGCTTTCTTT. The encoded protein is CASSPIGRQGGMNTEAFF. The full variable domain, completed using reference TRBV5-1 and TRBJ1-1, is KAGVTQTPRYLIKTRGQQVTLSCSPISGHRSVSWYQQTPGQGLQFLFEYFSETQRNKGNFPGRFSGRQFSNSRSEMNVSTLELGDSALYLCASSPIGRQGGMNTEAFFGQGTRLTVV.

The chain combines TRBV6-4 with TRBJ1-5; a possible D gene is TRBD1 (5 bases). CDR3 size: 17 residues. CDR1 and CDR2 from the germline V gene are MRHNA and SNTAGT. V shed 6 bases and J shed 5 bases, with 23 bases lying between them. As DNA, the CDR3 is TGTGCCAGCAGCCTCCATCTACCCGGGACGCGGGATCAGCCCCAGCATTTT. Its translation is CASSLHLPGTRDQPQHF.

The chain combines TRBV9 with TRBJ1-1; TRBD1 matches at 7 bases. The germline gives CDR1 SGDLS, CDR2 YYNGEE. With V trimmed by 4 bases and J by 1 base, 4 bases remained unmatched. The CDR3 totals 14 residues. The CDR3 spells CASSPRQGNTEAFF. DNA for the CDR3: TGTGCCAGCAGCCCAAGACAGGGGAACACTGAAGCTTTCTTT. The variable domain in full, completed from reference TRBV9 and TRBJ1-1, reads DSGVTQTPKHLITATGQRVTLRCSPRSGDLSVYWYQQSLDQGLQFLIQYYNGEERAKGNILERFSAQQFPDLHSELNLSSLELGDSALYFCASSPRQGNTEAFFGQGTRLTVV.

The gene calls are TRBV12-5 and TRBJ2-1, with TRBD2 as a possible D gene (6 bases). CDR1 is LGHNT, CDR2 FRNRAP, per germline. This CDR3 spans 13 amino acids. Trimming removed 0 bases at V and 12 bases at J, with 12 bases between. The CDR3 nucleotides are TGTGCTAGTGGTTTGGTACGCCAGGGAGGGCAGTTCTTC. Translated, it gives CASGLVRQGGQFF.

This clone was recorded once. The chain couples TRBV28 to TRBJ1-1; TRBD1 is a possible D gene (5 bases). Looked up from germline, CDR1 is MDHEN and CDR2 is SYDVKM. Trimming pared 9 bases from V and 5 bases from J, leaving 19 bases between. The CDR3 is 14 residues long. DNA for the CDR3: TGTGCCAGTGTCGTTGGGGGAACGAGGACTGAAGCTTTCTTT. It yields the protein CASVVGGTRTEAFF. Full variable domain (outside the CDR3, taken from reference TRBV28 and TRBJ1-1): DVKVTQSSRYLVKRTGEKVFLECVQDMDHENMFWYRQDPGLGLRLIYFSYDVKMKEKGDIPEGYSVSREKKERFSLILESASTNQTSMYLCASVVGGTRTEAFFGQGTRLTVV.

This clone has more than one count but fewer than ten. The CDR3 region has the DNA TGTGCCAGCAGCGATCCCCGGGGAGGCAACACTGAAGCTTTCTTT. Protein: CASSDPRGGNTEAFF. This sequence joins TRBV5-4 and TRBJ1-1; D unresolved. From germline, CDR1 is SGHNT and CDR2 YYREEE (reference sequence). CDR3 size: 15 residues. V dropped 4 bases and J dropped 2 bases, with 15 bases sitting between them.

V is TRBV5-1 and J is TRBJ2-1; a weak D match, TRBD2 (6 bases). The V gene lost 2 bases and the J gene lost 4 bases, with 16 bases spanning the gap. This CDR3 region has 16 residues. Germline CDR1 and CDR2: SGHRS and YFSETQ. The CDR3 is CASSFKRLGDYNEQFF. CDR3 DNA sequence: TGCGCCAGCAGCTTTAAAAGACTAGGAGATTACAATGAGCAGTTCTTC.

The rearrangement links TRBV5-6 to TRBJ1-5; D remains unclear. The germline V and J ends were trimmed by 0 bases and 0 bases, with 7 bases remaining between them. CDR1 is SGHDT and CDR2 is YYEEEE in the germline V gene. CDR3 length: 15 amino acids. CDR3 nucleotide sequence: TGTGCCAGCAGCTTGGAAGGCTATAGCAATCAGCCCCAGCATTTT. Its protein is CASSLEGYSNQPQHF.

The V call is TRBV7-2, the J call TRBJ2-3; the D is unclear. Germline V gene lookup returns CDR1 SGHTA and CDR2 FQGNSA. The V end was cut by 2 bases, the J end by 4 bases, with 7 bases between. The CDR3 is 13 amino acids. The CDR3 DNA follows: TGTGCCAGCAGCTTACAGGTTCCAGATACGCAGTATTTT. Protein: CASSLQVPDTQYF.

This sequence joins TRBV11-2 and TRBJ2-2; a weak D match, TRBD1 (5 bases). CDR1 is SGHAT, CDR2 FQNNGV, per germline. The CDR3 is 15 amino acids. V was pared by 3 bases and J by 4 bases, with 12 bases between. CDR3 DNA sequence: TGTGCCAGCAGCTTGGGGCCCCTCGGCACCGGGGAGCTGTTTTTT. Its protein product is CASSLGPLGTGELFF.

This clone appeared a single time. This chain links TRBV5-4 with TRBJ1-1; 12 positions match TRBD1. This CDR3 is built from 17 residues. J was trimmed by 1 base and V by 5 bases; bases with no gene match: 9. Germline CDR1 and CDR2: SGHNT and YYREEE (reference sequence). The CDR3 is CASRLGTGGFENTEAFF. In DNA, the CDR3 is TGTGCCAGCAGACTCGGGACAGGGGGCTTCGAGAACACTGAAGCTTTCTTT.

The V gene is TRBV7-7, the J gene TRBJ2-1, with a possible D match to TRBD1 (7 bases). The CDR3 covers 15 residues. V lost 5 bases, J lost 4 bases, and 15 bases lay in between. Germline assignment: CDR1 SSHAT and CDR2 FNYEAQ (reference sequence). This chain's CDR3 is CASSRNAGGYNEQFF. CDR3 nucleotide sequence: TGTGCCAGCAGCCGTAATGCAGGGGGGTACAATGAGCAGTTCTTC.

This chain links TRBV4-1 with TRBJ2-7; D is tentatively TRBD1 or TRBD2 (5 bases each). CDR1 MGHRA and CDR2 YSYEKL come from the germline V gene. The V end was cut by 2 bases, the J end by 7 bases, with 15 bases between. CDR3 size: 14 residues. CDR3 amino acids: CASSQYWGLGEQYF. The CDR3 coding sequence is TGCGCCAGCAGCCAATACTGGGGGTTAGGGGAGCAGTACTTC.

The genes are TRBV7-6 and TRBJ2-2; possibly TRBD1 for D (5 bases). Trimming pared 2 bases from V and 5 bases from J, leaving 12 bases between. The CDR3 totals 15 residues. Germline CDR1 reads SGHVS; CDR2 reads FNYEAQ. Here the CDR3 reads CASSLPGKVTGELFF. The DNA for the CDR3 is TGTGCCAGCAGCTTACCAGGGAAGGTAACCGGGGAGCTGTTTTTT.

In its sample, this clone was seen once. The rearrangement links TRBV30 to TRBJ2-7, with a possible D match to TRBD2 (5 bases). The CDR3 has 11 amino acids. Germline CDR1 is GTSNPN and CDR2 is SVGIG (reference sequence). V was clipped by 4 bases and J by 5 bases, with 9 bases between them. The CDR3 sequence: CAWTTGNEQYF. The CDR3 DNA follows: TGTGCCTGGACCACGGGGAACGAGCAGTACTTC.

This clone showed up just a few times. V gene TRBV19 combines with J gene TRBJ2-1, with 10 bases matching TRBD2. The length of the CDR3 is 15 residues. Looked up from germline, CDR1 is LNHDA and CDR2 is SQIVND (reference sequence). J gave up 1 base and V 8 bases, and 5 bases lay outside the gene matches. Here the CDR3 reads CASHRTSGSYNEQFF. CDR3 bases: TGTGCCAGTCACCGGACTAGCGGTTCCTACAATGAGCAGTTCTTC.

This chain connects TRBV11-2 to TRBJ1-2, with 10 nucleotides matching TRBD1. From germline, CDR1 is SGHAT and CDR2 FQNNGV. The CDR3 totals 16 residues. V shed 0 bases, J shed 4 bases, and the junction held 5 bases outside the gene matches. The CDR3 DNA follows: TGTGCCAGCAGCTTAGATCGACAGGGGGCTATCTATGGCTACACCTTC. It is translated as CASSLDRQGAIYGYTF.

This clone was picked up a small number of times. The CDR3 loop is CASSLTGIIYGYTF. The CDR3, as DNA: TGTGCCAGCAGCTTGACAGGAATAATCTATGGCTACACCTTC. This rearrangement joins TRBV5-6 to TRBJ1-2; D may be TRBD1 (5 bases). Per germline, CDR1 SGHDT and CDR2 YYEEEE. The CDR3 is 14 amino acids. V lost 1 base and J lost 4, with 11 bases in between.

The J gene is TRBJ2-1, the V gene TRBV15; D not certain. The CDR3 sequence is 15 residues long. Germline assignment: CDR1 LNHNV and CDR2 YYDKDF (reference sequence). V was clipped by 0 bases and J by 0 bases, with 6 bases between them. The CDR3 loop is CATSREGDSYNEQFF. CDR3 nucleotides: TGTGCCACCAGCAGAGAAGGAGACTCCTACAATGAGCAGTTCTTC.

This chain connects TRBV2 to TRBJ1-4, with 7 bases fitting TRBD1. Germline assignment: CDR1 SNHLY and CDR2 FYNNEI. After removal of 7 bases from V and 8 bases from J, the junction contained 13 bases not matched to a gene. CDR3 length: 15 amino acids. CDR3 nucleotide sequence: TGTGCCAGCAAGGGAACGACAGGGTCTGGGGAAAAACTGTTTTTT. Residues: CASKGTTGSGEKLFF.

V usage is TRBV29-1 and J usage is TRBJ2-7; D may be TRBD1 or TRBD2 (5 bases each). The CDR3 spans 12 residues. V shed 7 bases and J shed 1 base, with 11 bases lying between them. Germline lookup yields CDR1 SQVTM and CDR2 ANQGSEA. CDR3 nucleotide sequence: TGCAGCGCACGAGAGGGGTCCTACGAGCAGTACTTC. Protein product: CSAREGSYEQYF.